This T cell receptor beta chain was identified during a study of shared clonotypes between healthy human individuals. Study at large: Participating donors consisted of two women and a few men aged 18 to 49. Points from the study as a whole: A reduction in generation probabilities was seen for non-shared clonotypes relative to those shared by all four donors.

The table came from immunoSEQ multiplex PCR; TCRdb's copy has only in-frame clones and leaves some out. The profile shows around 1.5 million clones, 98% of them singletons. On this clone: What it binds is unknown.

J gave up 3 bases and V 5 bases, and 9 bases lay outside the gene matches. Germline V lookup: CDR1 MDHEN, CDR2 SYDVKM. The CDR3 contains 16 residues. The V gene is TRBV28, the J gene TRBJ2-7; TRBD1 matches at 11 bases. The sample was naive CD4+ T cells sorted from blood. Subset of the sample: CD45RA+ positively selected. This clonotype was sampled from a man younger than 45 in good health. CDR3 sequence (DNA): TGTGCCAGCAGTACCACCCGGGGACAGGGGGGCTACGAGCAGTACTTC. Its translation is CASSTTRGQGGYEQYF.